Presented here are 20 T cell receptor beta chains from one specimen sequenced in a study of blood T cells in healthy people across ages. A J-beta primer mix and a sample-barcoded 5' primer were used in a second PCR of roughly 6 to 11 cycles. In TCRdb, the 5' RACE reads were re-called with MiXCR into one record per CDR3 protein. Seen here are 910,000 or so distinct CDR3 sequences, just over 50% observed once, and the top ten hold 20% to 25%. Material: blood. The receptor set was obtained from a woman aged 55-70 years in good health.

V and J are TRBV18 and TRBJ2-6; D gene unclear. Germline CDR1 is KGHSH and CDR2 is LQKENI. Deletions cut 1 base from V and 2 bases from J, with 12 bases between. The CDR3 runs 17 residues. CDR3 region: CASSPLSLGTGANVLTF. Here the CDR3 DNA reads TGTGCCAGCTCACCACTAAGTCTAGGGACTGGGGCCAACGTCCTGACTTTC.

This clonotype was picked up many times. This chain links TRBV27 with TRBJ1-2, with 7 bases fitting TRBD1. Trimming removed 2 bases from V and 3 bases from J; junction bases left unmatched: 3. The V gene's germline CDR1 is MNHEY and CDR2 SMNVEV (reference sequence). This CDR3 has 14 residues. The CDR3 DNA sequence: TGTGCCAGCAGTTTAAAGGGGGCGCACTATGGCTACACCTTC. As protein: CASSLKGAHYGYTF.

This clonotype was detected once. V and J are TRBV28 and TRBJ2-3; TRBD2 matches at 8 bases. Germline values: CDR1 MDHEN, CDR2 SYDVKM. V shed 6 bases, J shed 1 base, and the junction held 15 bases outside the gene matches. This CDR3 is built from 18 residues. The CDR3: CASSRMAPVGLGTDTQYF. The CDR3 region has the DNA TGTGCCAGCAGCCGCATGGCCCCTGTGGGACTAGGCACAGATACGCAGTATTTT.

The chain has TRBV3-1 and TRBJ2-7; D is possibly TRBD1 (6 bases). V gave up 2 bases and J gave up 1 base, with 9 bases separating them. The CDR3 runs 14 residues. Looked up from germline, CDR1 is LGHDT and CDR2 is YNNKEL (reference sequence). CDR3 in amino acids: CASSQMTGSYEQYF. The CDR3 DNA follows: TGTGCCAGCAGCCAAATGACAGGATCCTACGAGCAGTACTTC.

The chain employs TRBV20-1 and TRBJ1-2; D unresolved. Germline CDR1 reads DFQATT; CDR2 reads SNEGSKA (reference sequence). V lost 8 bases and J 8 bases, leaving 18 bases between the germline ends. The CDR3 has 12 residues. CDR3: CSTRRAGNGYTF. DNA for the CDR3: TGCAGTACCAGAAGGGCAGGAAACGGCTACACCTTC.

The CDR3: CASSLVGIAQETQYF. CDR3 sequence (DNA): TGTGCCAGCAGCTTAGTTGGGATAGCGCAAGAGACCCAGTACTTC. The chain employs TRBV7-2 and TRBJ2-5; weak D call: TRBD2 (5 bases). Germline assignment: CDR1 SGHTA and CDR2 FQGNSA. This CDR3 has 15 amino acids. V lost 1 base to trimming and J lost 2 bases, with 11 bases between them.

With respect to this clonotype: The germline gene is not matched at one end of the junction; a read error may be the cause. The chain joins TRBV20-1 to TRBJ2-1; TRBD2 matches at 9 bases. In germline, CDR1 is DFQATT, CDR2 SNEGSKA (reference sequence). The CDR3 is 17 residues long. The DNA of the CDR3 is TGCAGTGCAGACAAAGTGGCTAGCGGGACGTCCTACAATAAGCAGTTCTTC. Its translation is CSADKVASGTSYNKQFF.

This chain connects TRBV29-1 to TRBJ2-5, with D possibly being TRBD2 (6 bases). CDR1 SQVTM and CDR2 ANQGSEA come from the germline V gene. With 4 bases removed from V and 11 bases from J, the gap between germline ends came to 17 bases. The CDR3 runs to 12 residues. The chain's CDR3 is CSVGEVGGKQYF. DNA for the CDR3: TGCAGCGTTGGAGAGGTGGGGGGAAAGCAGTACTTC. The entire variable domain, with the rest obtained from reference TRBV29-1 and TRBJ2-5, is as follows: SAVISQKPSRDICQRGTSLTIQCQVDSQVTMMFWYRQQPGQSLTLIATANQGSEATYESGFVIDKFPISRPNLTFSTLTVSNMSPEDSSIYLCSVGEVGGKQYFGPGTRLLVL.

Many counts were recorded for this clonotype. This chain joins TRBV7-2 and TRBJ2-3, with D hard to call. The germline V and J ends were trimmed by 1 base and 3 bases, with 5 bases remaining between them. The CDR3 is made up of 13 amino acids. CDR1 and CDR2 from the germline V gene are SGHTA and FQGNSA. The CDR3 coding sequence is TGTGCCAGCAGCTTAGACCCGACAGATACGCAGTATTTT. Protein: CASSLDPTDTQYF.

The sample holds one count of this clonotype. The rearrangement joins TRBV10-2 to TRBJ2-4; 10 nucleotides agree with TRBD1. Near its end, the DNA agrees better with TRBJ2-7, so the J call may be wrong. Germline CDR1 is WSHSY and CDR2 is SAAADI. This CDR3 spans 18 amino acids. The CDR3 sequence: CASSESLSDRGRFVEQYF. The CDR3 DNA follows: TGCGCCAGCAGTGAGTCTTTGTCCGACAGGGGGCGATTCGTCGAGCAGTACTTC.

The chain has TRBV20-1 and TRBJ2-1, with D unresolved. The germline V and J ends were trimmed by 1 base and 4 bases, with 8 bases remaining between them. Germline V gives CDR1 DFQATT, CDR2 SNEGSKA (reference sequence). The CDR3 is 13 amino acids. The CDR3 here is CSARANIYNEQFF. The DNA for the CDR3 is TGCAGTGCTAGAGCCAATATTTACAATGAGCAGTTCTTC.

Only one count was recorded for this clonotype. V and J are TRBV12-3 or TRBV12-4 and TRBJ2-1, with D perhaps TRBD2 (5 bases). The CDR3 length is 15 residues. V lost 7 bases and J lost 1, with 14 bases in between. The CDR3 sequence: CASTLGVQSYNEQFF. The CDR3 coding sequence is TGTGCCAGCACCCTCGGGGTCCAGTCCTACAATGAGCAGTTCTTC.

The CDR3: CASSFTTSSGTKTYEQYF. DNA of the CDR3: TGCGCCAGCAGCTTCACCACAAGTTCCGGGACTAAGACCTACGAGCAGTACTTC. This chain connects TRBV5-1 to TRBJ2-7; 7 bases match TRBD2. The CDR3 has 18 residues. V dropped 2 bases and J dropped 2; count of bases not matched to a gene: 16. The V gene's germline CDR1 is SGHRS and CDR2 YFSETQ.

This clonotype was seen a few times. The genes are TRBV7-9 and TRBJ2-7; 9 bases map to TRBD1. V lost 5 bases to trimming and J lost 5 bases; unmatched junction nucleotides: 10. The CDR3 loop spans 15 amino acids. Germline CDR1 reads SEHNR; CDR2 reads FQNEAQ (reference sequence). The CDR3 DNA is TGTGCCAGCAGCCCGTCCGGGACAGGGTTCAACGAGCAGTACTTC. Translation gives CASSPSGTGFNEQYF.

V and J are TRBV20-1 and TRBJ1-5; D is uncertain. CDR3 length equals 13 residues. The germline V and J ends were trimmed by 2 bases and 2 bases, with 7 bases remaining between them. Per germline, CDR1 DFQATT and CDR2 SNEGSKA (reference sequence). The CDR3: CSARLAGNQPQHF. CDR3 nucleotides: TGCAGTGCTAGACTGGCAGGCAATCAGCCCCAGCATTTT.

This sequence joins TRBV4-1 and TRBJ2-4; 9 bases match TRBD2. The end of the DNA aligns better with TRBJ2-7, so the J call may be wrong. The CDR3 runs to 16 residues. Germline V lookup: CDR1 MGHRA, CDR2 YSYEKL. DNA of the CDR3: TGCGCCAGCAGTACACCTAGCGGGAATGCCCCCTACGAGCAGTACTTC. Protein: CASSTPSGNAPYEQYF.

Here the CDR3 reads CSVEPYMAGELFF. The CDR3 DNA follows: TGCAGCGTGGAACCCTACATGGCCGGGGAGCTGTTTTTT. The chain recombines TRBV29-1 with TRBJ2-2; D is ambiguous. The V end was cut by 6 bases, the J end by 6 bases, with 14 bases between. CDR1 is SQVTM, CDR2 ANQGSEA, per germline. The CDR3 length is 13 residues.

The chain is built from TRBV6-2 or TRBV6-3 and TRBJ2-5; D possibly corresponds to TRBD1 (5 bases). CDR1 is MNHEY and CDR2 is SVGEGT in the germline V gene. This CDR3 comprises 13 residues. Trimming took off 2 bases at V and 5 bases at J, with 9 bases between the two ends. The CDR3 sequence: CASSYSRVETQYF. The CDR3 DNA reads TGTGCCAGCAGTTACAGCAGGGTGGAGACCCAGTACTTC.

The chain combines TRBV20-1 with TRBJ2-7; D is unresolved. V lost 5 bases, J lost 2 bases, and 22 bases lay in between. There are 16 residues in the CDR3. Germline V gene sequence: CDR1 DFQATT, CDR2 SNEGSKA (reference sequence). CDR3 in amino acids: CSAERPGGRITYEQYF. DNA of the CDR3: TGCAGTGCTGAAAGACCAGGTGGGCGGATCACCTACGAGCAGTACTTC.

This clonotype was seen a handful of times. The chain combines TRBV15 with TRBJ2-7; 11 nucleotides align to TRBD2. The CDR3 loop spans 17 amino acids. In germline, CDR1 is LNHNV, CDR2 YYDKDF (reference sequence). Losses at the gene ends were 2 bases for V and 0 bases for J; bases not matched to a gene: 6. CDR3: CATSRPSSGRSSYEQYF. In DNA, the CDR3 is TGTGCCACCAGCAGACCATCTAGCGGGAGGAGCTCCTACGAGCAGTACTTC.